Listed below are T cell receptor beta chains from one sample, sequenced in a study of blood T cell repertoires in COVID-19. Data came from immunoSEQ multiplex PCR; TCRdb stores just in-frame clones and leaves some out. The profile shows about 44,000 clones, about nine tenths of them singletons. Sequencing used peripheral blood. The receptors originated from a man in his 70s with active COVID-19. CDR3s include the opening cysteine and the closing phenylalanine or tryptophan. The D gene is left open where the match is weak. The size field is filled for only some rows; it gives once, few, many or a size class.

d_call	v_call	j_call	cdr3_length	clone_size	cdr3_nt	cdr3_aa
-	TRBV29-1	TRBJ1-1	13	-	TGCAGCTTCCGGACAGCAATGGGGACTGAAGCTTTCTTT	CSFRTAMGTEAFF
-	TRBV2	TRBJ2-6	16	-	TGTGCCAGCAGAACGACAGTCCTGAGTGGGGCCAACGTCCTGACTTTC	CASRTTVLSGANVLTF
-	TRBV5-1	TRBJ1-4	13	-	TGCGCCAGCAGCTTGTCCATGAGTGAAAAACTGTTTTTT	CASSLSMSEKLFF
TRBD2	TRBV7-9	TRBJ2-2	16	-	TGTGCCAGCAGCTTGGGACTAGCGGGTTACACCGGGGAGCTGTTTTTT	CASSLGLAGYTGELFF
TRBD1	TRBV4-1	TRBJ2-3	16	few	TGCGCCAGCAGCCAAGAGGACAGGGGCCCCACAGATACGCAGTATTTT	CASSQEDRGPTDTQYF
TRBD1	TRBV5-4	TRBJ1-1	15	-	TGTGCCAGCAGCCTCGGGACAGCCCAGAATACTGAAGCTTTCTTT	CASSLGTAQNTEAFF
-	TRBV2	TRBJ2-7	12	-	TGTGCCAGCAGTGTGGCGGGCTACGAGCAGTACTTC	CASSVAGYEQYF
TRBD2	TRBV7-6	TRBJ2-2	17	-	TGTGCCAGCAGCCCCTATCGAGCGGGGGGATTGGGCGGGGAGCTGTTTTTT	CASSPYRAGGLGGELFF
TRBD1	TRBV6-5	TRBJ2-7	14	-	TGTGCCAGCAGGGACAGGGGGCGCCCAAGCGAGCAGTACTTC	CASRDRGRPSEQYF
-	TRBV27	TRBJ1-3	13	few	TGTGCCAGCAGTACGCACAGCGGAAACACCATATATTTT	CASSTHSGNTIYF
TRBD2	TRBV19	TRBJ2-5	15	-	TGTGCCAGTAGTATGACTAGCGGGGGGACGGGGACCCAGTACTTC	CASSMTSGGTGTQYF
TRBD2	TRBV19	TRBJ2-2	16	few	TGTGCCAGTACCGTAGCGGGACACCTTATCACCGGGGAGCTGTTTTTT	CASTVAGHLITGELFF
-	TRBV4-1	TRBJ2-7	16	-	TGCGCCAGCAGCCAAGAACCCACCGGGGGGCGGACCGAGCAGTACTTC	CASSQEPTGGRTEQYF
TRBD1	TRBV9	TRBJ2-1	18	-	TGTGCCAGCAGCCCTAGGCCAGGACAGGCGGTTCGGCACAATGAGCAGTTCTTC	CASSPRPGQAVRHNEQFF
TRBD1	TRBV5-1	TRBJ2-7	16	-	TGCGCCAGCAGCTACCGACAGGGTCAATTTTTCCACGAGCAGTACTTC	CASSYRQGQFFHEQYF
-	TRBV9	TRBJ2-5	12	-	TGTGCCAGCAGCGTACCCTCCGAGACCCAGTACTTC	CASSVPSETQYF
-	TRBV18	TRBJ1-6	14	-	TGTGCCAGCTCACTATCACAGGGTAATTCACCCCTCCACTTT	CASSLSQGNSPLHF
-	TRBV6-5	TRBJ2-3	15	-	TGTGCCAGCAGTTACAGTCGAGCGGCACGAGATACGCAGTATTTT	CASSYSRAARDTQYF
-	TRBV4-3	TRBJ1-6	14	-	TGCGCCAGCAGCCAAGATCACCGGGGATCACCCCTCCACTTT	CASSQDHRGSPLHF
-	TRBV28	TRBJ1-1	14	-	TGTGCCAGCAAAGTCCAGGGACAGAACACTGAAGCTTTCTTT	CASKVQGQNTEAFF
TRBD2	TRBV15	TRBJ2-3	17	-	TGTGCCACCAGCAGAGTCCCAGCGGGGGGCATCACAGATACGCAGTATTTT	CATSRVPAGGITDTQYF
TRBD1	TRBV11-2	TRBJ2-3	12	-	TGTGCCAGCGAACAGGGGGCAGATACGCAGTATTTT	CASEQGADTQYF
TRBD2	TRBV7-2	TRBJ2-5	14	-	TGTGCCAGCAGAGGCGGGGGGGCTGGGGAGACCCAGTACTTC	CASRGGGAGETQYF
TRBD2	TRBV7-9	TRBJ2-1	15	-	TGTGCCAGCAGCTTAACTAGCGGGGGGTATGGAGAGCAGTTCTTC	CASSLTSGGYGEQFF
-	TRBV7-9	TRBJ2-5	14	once	TGTGCCAGCAGCTTAGTTCCCAGCCAAGAGACCCAGTACTTC	CASSLVPSQETQYF
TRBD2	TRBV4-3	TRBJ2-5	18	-	TGCGCCAGCAGCCAAGTTACTAGCGGGGGGTCCGCCCAAGAGACCCAGTACTTC	CASSQVTSGGSAQETQYF
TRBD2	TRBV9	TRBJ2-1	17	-	TGTGCCAGCAGCGTAGCAGGGACTAGCGGGGGGGCCTTTGAGCAGTTCTTC	CASSVAGTSGGAFEQFF
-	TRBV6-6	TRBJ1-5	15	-	TGTGCCAGCAGTTCCGGGACACTGAGCAATCAGCCCCAGCATTTT	CASSSGTLSNQPQHF
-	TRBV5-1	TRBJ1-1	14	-	TGCGCCAGCAGCTTGGTGCGGGGAGACACTGAAGCTTTCTTT	CASSLVRGDTEAFF
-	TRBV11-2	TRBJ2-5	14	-	TGTGCCAGCACCCTGCCACCGGGAAAAGAGACCCAGTACTTC	CASTLPPGKETQYF
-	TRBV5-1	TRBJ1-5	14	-	TGCGCCAGCAGCCAAACAACAGGGCTTCAGCCCCAGCATTTT	CASSQTTGLQPQHF
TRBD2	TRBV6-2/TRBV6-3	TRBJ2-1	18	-	TGTGCCAGCAGTTACCCCCTGAGAGGCGGGGGGGCTGTCAATGAGCAGTTCTTC	CASSYPLRGGGAVNEQFF
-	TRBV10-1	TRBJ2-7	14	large	TGCGCCAGCAGTGATATGGACAGTCCCTACGAGCAGTACTTC	CASSDMDSPYEQYF
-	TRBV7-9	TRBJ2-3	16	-	TGTGCCAGCAGCTTGAGTGGGGGCAGGGGCACAGATACGCAGTATTTT	CASSLSGGRGTDTQYF
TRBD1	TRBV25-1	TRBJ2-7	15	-	TGTGCCAGCAGTGAGGCCGGACAGGGTACGTACGAGCAGTACTTC	CASSEAGQGTYEQYF
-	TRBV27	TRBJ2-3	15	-	TGTGCCAGCAGTCCCCGGCAGCGGAGCACAGATACGCAGTATTTT	CASSPRQRSTDTQYF
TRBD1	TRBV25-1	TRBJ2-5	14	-	TGTGCCAGCAGGCCTTCGGGACAGGGCGAGACCCAGTACTTC	CASRPSGQGETQYF
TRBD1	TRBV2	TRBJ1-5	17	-	TGTGCCAGCAGTGAAGTAGGGACAGTCCATAGCAATCAGCCCCAGCATTTT	CASSEVGTVHSNQPQHF
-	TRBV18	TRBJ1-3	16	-	TGTGCCAGCTCAGGGTTTCGGGGGAACTCTGGAAACACCATATATTTT	CASSGFRGNSGNTIYF
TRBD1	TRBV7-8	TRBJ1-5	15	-	TGTGCCAGCAGCCTAGGGACAGGGGATAATCAGCCCCAGCATTTT	CASSLGTGDNQPQHF